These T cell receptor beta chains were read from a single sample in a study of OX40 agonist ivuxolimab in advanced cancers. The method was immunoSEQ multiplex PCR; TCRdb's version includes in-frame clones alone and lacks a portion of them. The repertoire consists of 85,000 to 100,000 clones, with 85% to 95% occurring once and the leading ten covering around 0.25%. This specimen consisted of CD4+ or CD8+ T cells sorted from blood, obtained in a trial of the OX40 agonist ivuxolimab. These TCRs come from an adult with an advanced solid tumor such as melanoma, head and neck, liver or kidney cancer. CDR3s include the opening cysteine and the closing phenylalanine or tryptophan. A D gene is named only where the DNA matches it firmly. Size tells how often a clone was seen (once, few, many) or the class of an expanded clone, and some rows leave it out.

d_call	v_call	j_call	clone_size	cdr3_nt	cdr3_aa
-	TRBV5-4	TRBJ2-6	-	TGTGCCAGCAGCCCTACAGGATCTGGGGCCAACGTCCTGACTTTC	CASSPTGSGANVLTF
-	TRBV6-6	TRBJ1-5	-	TGTGCCAGCAGTTACTCTCAGACGGGCAATCAGCCCCAGCATTTT	CASSYSQTGNQPQHF
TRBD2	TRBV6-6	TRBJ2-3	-	TGTGCCAGCAGGAGCGCGGGGGGATTCACAGATACGCAGTATTTT	CASRSAGGFTDTQYF
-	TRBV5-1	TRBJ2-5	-	TGCGCCAGCCGCGAGGGCCGGGAGACCCAGTACTTC	CASREGRETQYF
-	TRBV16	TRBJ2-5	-	TGTGCCAGCAGCCAAAACATTCGAGAGACCCAGTACTTC	CASSQNIRETQYF
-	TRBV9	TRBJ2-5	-	TGTGCCAGCAGCGGAGAGACCCAGTACTTC	CASSGETQYF
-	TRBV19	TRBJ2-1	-	TGTGCCAGTAGTTGGAACAATGAGCAGTTCTTC	CASSWNNEQFF
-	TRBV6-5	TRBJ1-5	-	TGTGCCAGCAGTGCCAGGGATTATCAGCCCCAGCATTTT	CASSARDYQPQHF
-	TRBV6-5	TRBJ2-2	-	TGTGCCAGCAGAGTCGACAGGAACACCGGGGAGCTGTTTTTT	CASRVDRNTGELFF
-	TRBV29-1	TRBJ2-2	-	TGCAGCGTTCTAAACAGGATGGAGAACACCGGGGAGCTGTTTTTT	CSVLNRMENTGELFF
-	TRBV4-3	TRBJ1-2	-	TGCGCCAGCAGCCAAGATGCGGGCAGCAGCTATGGCTACACCTTC	CASSQDAGSSYGYTF
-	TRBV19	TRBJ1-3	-	TGTGCCAGTAGCGTACTCTCTGGAAACACCATATATTTT	CASSVLSGNTIYF
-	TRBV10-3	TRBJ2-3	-	TGTGCCATCAGTGCATTGACCGCCCCAGATACGCAGTATTTT	CAISALTAPDTQYF
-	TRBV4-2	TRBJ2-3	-	TGTGCCAGCAGCCAAGTTAGTAAGGTTATCGACACAGATACGCAGTATTTT	CASSQVSKVIDTDTQYF
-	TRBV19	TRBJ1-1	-	TGTGCCAGTAGTATAGATCGCGGTGGAGGAACTGAAGCTTTCTTT	CASSIDRGGGTEAFF
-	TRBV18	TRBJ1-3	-	TGTGCCAGCTCACCATCCCGGGGAAGAAACACCATATATTTT	CASSPSRGRNTIYF
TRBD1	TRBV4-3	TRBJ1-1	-	TGCGCCAGCAGCCCCTTCACAGGGGGCAAGGTTGAAGCTTTCTTT	CASSPFTGGKVEAFF
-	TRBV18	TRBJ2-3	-	TGTGCCAGCTCACTTAACTACGAGAGCACAGATACGCAGTATTTT	CASSLNYESTDTQYF
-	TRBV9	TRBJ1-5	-	TGTGCCAGCAGCGGAAATAGCAATCAGCCCCAGCATTTT	CASSGNSNQPQHF
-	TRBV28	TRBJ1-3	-	TGTGCCAGCAGTTTCAGAAGTACTGGAAACACCATATATTTT	CASSFRSTGNTIYF
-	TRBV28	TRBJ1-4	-	TGTGCCAGCAGTTTGGGTTCGCGAGGACAGTTGAATGAAAAACTGTTTTTT	CASSLGSRGQLNEKLFF
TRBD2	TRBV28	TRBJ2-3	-	TGTGCCAGCAGTTTACAACTAGCGGGGGGTGGGGATACGCAGTATTTT	CASSLQLAGGGDTQYF
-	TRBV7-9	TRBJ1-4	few	TGTGCCAGCAGCTTAAAAGCAGCAAATAATGAAAAACTGTTTTTT	CASSLKAANNEKLFF
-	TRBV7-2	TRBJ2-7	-	TGTGCCAGCAGCCAAGACAGTCGCTCCTACGAGCAGTACTTC	CASSQDSRSYEQYF
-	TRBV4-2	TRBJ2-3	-	TGTGCCAGCAGTATTGGGGCTAGCACAGATACGCAGTATTTT	CASSIGASTDTQYF
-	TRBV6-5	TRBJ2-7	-	TGTGCCAGCAGTAACCGGGGAAGGGCCGAGCAGTACTTC	CASSNRGRAEQYF